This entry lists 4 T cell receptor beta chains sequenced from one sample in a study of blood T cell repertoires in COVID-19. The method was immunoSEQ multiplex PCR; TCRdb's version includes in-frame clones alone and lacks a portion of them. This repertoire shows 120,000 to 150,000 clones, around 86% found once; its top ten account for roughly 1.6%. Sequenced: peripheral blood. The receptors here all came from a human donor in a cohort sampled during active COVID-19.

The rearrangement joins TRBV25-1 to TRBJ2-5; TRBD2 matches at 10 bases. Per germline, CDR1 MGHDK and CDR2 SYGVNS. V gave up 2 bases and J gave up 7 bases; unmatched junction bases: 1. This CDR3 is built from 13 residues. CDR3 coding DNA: TGTGCCAGCAGTGAACAGCGGGAGGGGACCCAGTACTTC. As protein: CASSEQREGTQYF.

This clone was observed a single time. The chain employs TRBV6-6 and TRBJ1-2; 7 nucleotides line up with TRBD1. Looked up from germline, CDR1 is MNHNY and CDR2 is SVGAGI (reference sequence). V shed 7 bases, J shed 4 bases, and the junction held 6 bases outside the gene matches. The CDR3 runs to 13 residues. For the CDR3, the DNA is TGTGCCAGCACCGACAGGGACTCCTATGGCTACACCTTC. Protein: CASTDRDSYGYTF.

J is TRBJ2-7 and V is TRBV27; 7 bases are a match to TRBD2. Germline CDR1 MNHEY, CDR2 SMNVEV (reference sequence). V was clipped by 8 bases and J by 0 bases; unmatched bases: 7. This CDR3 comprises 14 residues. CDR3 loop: CASRRGGISYEQYF. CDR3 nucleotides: TGTGCCAGCCGGCGGGGAGGGATCTCCTACGAGCAGTACTTC.

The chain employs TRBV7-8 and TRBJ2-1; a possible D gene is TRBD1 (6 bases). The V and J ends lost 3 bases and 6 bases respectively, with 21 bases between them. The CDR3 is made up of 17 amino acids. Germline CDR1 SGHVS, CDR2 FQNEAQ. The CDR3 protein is CASSLRVVTQGSNEQFF. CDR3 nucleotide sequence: TGTGCCAGCAGCTTGAGGGTCGTGACTCAGGGGTCCAATGAGCAGTTCTTC.